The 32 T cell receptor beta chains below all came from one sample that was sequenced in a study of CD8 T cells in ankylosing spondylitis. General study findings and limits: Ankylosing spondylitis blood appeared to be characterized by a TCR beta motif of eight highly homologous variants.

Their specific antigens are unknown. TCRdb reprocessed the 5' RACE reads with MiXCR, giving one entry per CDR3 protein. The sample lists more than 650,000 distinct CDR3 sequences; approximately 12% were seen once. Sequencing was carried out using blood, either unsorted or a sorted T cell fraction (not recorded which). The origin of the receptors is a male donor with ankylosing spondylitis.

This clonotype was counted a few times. In DNA, the CDR3 is TGTGCCATCACCAGGGACCGTGCCGGGGAGCTGTTTTTT. Protein sequence: CAITRDRAGELFF. The V call is TRBV10-3, the J call TRBJ2-2; D may be TRBD1 or TRBD2 (5 bases each). CDR3 length: 13 residues. CDR1 and CDR2 (germline): ENHRY, SYGVKD. Trimming left V 7 bases short and J 6 bases short, with 12 bases between.

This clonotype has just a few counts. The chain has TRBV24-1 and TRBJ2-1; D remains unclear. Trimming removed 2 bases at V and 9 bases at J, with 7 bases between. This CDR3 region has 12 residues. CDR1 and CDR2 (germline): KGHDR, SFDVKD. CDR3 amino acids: CATSDWYGEQFF. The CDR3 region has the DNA TGTGCCACCAGTGATTGGTACGGTGAGCAGTTCTTC.

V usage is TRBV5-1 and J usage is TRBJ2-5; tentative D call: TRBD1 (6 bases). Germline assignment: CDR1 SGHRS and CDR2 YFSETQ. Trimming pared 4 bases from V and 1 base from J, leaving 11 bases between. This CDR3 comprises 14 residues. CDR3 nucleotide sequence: TGCGCCAGCAGCCCGGGACATACCCAAGAGACCCAGTACTTC. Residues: CASSPGHTQETQYF.

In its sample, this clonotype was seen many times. The CDR3 protein is CSVDSLAKNIQYF. CDR3 in DNA: TGCAGCGTTGACAGTTTAGCCAAAAACATTCAGTACTTC. This chain joins TRBV29-1 and TRBJ2-4, with no clear D. V was pared by 3 bases and J by 0 bases, with 6 bases between. Germline V CDR1 and CDR2: SQVTM, ANQGSEA. The CDR3 spans 13 residues.

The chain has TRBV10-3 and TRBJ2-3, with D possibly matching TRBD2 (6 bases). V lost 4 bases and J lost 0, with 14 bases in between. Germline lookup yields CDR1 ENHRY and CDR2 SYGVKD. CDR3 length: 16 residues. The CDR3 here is CAISAGVATSTDTQYF. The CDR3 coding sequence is TGTGCCATCAGTGCGGGGGTAGCTACTAGCACAGATACGCAGTATTTT.

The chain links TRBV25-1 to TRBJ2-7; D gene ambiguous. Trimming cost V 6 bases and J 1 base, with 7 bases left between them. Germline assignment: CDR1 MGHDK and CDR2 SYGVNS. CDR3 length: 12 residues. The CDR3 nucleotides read TGTGCCAGCAGGGGCAGTTCCTACGAGCAGTACTTC. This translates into CASRGSSYEQYF.

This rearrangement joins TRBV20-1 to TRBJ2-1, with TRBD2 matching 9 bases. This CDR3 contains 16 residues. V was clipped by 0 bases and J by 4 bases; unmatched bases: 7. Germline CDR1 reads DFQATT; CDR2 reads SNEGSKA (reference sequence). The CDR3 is CSARDGGSGSYNEQFF. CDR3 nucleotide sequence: TGCAGTGCTAGAGATGGGGGTAGCGGGAGTTACAATGAGCAGTTCTTC.

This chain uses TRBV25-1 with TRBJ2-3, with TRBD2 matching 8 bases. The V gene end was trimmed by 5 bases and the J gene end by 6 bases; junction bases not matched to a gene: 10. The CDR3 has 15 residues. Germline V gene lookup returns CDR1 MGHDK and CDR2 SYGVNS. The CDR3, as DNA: TGTGCCAGCAGTCAGAGCGGGAGAGGAACTGATACGCAGTATTTT. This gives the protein CASSQSGRGTDTQYF.

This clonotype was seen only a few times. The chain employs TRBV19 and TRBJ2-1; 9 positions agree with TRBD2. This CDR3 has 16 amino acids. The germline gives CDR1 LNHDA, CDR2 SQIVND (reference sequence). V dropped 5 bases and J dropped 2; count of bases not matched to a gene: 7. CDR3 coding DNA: TGTGCCAGTAGTGGTAGCGGGAGAGGGCCCTACAATGAGCAGTTCTTC. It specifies CASSGSGRGPYNEQFF.

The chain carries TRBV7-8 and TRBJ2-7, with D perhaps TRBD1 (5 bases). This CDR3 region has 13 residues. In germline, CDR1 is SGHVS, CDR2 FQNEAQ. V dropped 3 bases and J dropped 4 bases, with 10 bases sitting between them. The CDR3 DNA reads TGTGCCAGCAGCTTTACTACAGGTTACGAGCAGTACTTC. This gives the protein CASSFTTGYEQYF.

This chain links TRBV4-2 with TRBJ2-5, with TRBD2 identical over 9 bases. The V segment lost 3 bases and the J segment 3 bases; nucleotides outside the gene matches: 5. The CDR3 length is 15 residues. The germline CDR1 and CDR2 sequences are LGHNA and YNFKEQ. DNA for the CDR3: TGTGCCAGCAGCCAGCTCTCTAGCGGGAAAGAGACCCAGTACTTC. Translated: CASSQLSSGKETQYF.

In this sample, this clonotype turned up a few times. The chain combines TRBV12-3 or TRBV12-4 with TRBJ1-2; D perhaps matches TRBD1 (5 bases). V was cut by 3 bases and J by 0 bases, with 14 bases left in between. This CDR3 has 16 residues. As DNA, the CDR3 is TGTGCCAGCAGTTTCAGCCCCGGGGGGACTAACTATGGCTACACCTTC. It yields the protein CASSFSPGGTNYGYTF.

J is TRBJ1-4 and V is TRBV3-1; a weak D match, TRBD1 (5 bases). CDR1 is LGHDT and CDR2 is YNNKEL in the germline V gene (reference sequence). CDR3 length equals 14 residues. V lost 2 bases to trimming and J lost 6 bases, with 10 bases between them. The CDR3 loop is CASSQRGGDEKLFF. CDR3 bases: TGTGCCAGCAGCCAAAGGGGTGGCGATGAAAAACTGTTTTTT.

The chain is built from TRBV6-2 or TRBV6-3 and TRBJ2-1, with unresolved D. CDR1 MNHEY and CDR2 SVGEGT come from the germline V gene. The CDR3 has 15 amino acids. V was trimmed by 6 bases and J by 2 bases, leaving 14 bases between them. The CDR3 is CASSPLGEAYNEQFF. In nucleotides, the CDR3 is TGTGCCAGCAGCCCTCTAGGTGAGGCCTACAATGAGCAGTTCTTC.

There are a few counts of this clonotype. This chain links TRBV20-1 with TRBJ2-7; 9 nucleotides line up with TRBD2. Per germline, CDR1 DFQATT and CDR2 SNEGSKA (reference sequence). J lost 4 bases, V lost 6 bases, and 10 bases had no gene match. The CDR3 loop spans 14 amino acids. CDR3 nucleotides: TGCAGTGCCCGTGGACTAGCGCCAGAATACGAGCAGTACTTC. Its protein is CSARGLAPEYEQYF.

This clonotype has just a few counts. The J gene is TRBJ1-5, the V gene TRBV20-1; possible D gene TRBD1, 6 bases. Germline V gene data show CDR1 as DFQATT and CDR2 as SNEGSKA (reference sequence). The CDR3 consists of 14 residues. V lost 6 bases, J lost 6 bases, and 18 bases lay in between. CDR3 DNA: TGCAGTGCGACCCCGGACAGAGGAATTCAGCCCCAGCATTTT. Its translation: CSATPDRGIQPQHF.

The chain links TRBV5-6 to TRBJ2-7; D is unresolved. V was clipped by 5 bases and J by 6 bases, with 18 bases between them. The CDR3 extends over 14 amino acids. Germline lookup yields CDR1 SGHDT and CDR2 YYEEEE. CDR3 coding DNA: TGTGCCAGCAGGCCAACCGGGCCCCTGGGCGAGCAGTACTTC. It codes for CASRPTGPLGEQYF.

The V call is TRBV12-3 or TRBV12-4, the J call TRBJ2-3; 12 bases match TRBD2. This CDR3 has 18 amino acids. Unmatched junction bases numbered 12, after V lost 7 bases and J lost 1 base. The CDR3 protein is CASTRGLAGPPGTDTQYF. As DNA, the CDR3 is TGTGCCAGCACCCGAGGACTAGCGGGACCACCCGGCACAGATACGCAGTATTTT.

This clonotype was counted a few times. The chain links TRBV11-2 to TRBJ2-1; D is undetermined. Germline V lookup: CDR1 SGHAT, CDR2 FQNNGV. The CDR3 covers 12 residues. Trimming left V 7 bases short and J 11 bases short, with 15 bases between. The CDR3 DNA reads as TGTGCCAGCACCCCTAATCTCGCTCAGCAGTTCTTC. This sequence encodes CASTPNLAQQFF.

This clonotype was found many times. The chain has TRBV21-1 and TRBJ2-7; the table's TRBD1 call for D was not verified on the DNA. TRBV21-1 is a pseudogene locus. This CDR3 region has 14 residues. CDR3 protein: CASSKAAGAYEQYF. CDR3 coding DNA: TGTGCCAGCAGCAAAGCGGCGGGGGCCTACGAGCAGTACTTC.

DNA for the CDR3: TGTGCCAGCAGCTTATACTCCCCGGGGATTTACTTC. Translated, it gives CASSLYSPGIYF. V gene TRBV7-2 combines with J gene TRBJ2-5; maybe TRBD2 (5 bases). Germline CDR1 and CDR2: SGHTA and FQGNSA. The CDR3 length is 12 residues. V was pared by 2 bases and J by 14 bases, with 15 bases between.

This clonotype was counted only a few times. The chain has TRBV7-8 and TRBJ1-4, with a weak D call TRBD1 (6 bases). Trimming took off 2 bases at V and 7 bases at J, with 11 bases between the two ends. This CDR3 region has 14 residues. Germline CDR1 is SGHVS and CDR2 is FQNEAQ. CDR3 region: CASSLQGWSEKLFF. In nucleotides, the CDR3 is TGTGCCAGCAGCTTACAGGGGTGGAGTGAAAAACTGTTTTTT.

The CDR3 DNA reads TGTGCCAGCAGCTTGGTGGGACAGTCCGAGAAGACCCAGTACTTC. Translated, it gives CASSLVGQSEKTQYF. The rearrangement uses TRBV5-5 and TRBJ2-5, with 7 positions matching TRBD1. V lost 0 bases, J lost 6 bases, and 8 bases stayed unmatched. This CDR3 spans 15 amino acids. CDR1 and CDR2 (germline): SGHKS, YYEKEE (reference sequence). The full variable domain, in which reference TRBV5-5 and TRBJ2-5 provide the parts outside the CDR3, is DAGVTQSPTHLIKTRGQQVTLRCSPISGHKSVSWYQQVLGQGPQFIFQYYEKEERGRGNFPDRFSARQFPNYSSELNVNALLLGDSALYLCASSLVGQSEKTQYFGPGTRLLVL.

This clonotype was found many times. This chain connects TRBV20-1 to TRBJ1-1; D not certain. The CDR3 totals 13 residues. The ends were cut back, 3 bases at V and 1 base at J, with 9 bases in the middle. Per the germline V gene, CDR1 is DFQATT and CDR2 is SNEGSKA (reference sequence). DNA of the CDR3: TGCAGTGCTAGTCGGCAGCGGAACACTGAAGCTTTCTTT. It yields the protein CSASRQRNTEAFF.

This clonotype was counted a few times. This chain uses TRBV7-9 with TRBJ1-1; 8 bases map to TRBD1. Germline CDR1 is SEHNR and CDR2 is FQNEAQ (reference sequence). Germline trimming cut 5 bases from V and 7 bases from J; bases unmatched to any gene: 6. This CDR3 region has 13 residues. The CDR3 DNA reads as TGTGCCAGCAGCAGAGGGACAGGTCTTGAAGCTTTCTTT. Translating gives CASSRGTGLEAFF.

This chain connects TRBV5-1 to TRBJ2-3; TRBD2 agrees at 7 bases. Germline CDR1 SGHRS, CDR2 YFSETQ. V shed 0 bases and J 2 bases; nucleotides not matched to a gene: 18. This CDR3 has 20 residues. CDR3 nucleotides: TGCGCCAGCAGCTTGGCATCCCAGGGTGGGAGGGCCTTTTTCACAGATACGCAGTATTTT. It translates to CASSLASQGGRAFFTDTQYF. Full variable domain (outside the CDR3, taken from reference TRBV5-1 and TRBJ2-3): KAGVTQTPRYLIKTRGQQVTLSCSPISGHRSVSWYQQTPGQGLQFLFEYFSETQRNKGNFPGRFSGRQFSNSRSEMNVSTLELGDSALYLCASSLASQGGRAFFTDTQYFGPGTRLTVL.

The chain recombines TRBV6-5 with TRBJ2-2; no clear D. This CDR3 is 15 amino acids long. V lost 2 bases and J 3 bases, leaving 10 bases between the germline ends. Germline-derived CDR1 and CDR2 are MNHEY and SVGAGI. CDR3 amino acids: CASSYAQDYTGELFF. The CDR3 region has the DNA TGTGCCAGCAGTTACGCCCAAGATTACACCGGGGAGCTGTTTTTT.

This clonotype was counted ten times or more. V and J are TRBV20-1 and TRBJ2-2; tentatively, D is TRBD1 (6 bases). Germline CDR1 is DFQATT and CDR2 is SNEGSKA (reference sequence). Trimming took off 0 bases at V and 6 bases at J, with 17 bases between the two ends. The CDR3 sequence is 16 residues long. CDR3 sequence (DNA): TGCAGTGCTAGAGATCGGACAGCGAGGAGTGCCGGGGAGCTGTTTTTT. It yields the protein CSARDRTARSAGELFF.

The CDR3 reads CASSILAGEADTQYF. The CDR3 nucleotides are TGTGCCAGCAGCATTCTAGCGGGAGAGGCAGATACGCAGTATTTT. The V gene is TRBV9, the J gene TRBJ2-3, with 10 bases identical to TRBD2. Trimming removed 4 bases from V and 4 bases from J; junction bases left unmatched: 6. The CDR3 runs to 15 residues. Germline lookup yields CDR1 SGDLS and CDR2 YYNGEE.

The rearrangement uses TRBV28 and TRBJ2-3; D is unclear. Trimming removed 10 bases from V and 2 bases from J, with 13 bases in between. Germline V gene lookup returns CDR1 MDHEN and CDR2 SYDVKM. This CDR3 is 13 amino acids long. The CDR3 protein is CATKDGNTDTQYF. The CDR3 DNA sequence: TGTGCCACCAAAGACGGAAACACAGATACGCAGTATTTT. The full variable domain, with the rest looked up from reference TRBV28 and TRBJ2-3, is DVKVTQSSRYLVKRTGEKVFLECVQDMDHENMFWYRQDPGLGLRLIYFSYDVKMKEKGDIPEGYSVSREKKERFSLILESASTNQTSMYLCATKDGNTDTQYFGPGTRLTVL.

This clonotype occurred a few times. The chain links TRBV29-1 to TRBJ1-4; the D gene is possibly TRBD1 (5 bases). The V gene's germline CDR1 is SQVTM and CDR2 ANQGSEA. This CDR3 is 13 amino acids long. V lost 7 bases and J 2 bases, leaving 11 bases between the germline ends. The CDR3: CSAGRGTNEKLFF. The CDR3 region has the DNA TGCAGCGCTGGGAGGGGCACTAATGAAAAACTGTTTTTT.

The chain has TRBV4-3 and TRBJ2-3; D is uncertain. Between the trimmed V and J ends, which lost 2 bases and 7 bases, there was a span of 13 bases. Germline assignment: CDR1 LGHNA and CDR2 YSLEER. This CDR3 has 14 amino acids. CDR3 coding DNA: TGCGCCAGCAGCCAACGGACCGGCCCAAATACGCAGTATTTT. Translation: CASSQRTGPNTQYF.